Listed here are 24 T cell receptor beta chains from one sample, sequenced in a study of control samples from healthy donors and cancer patients. Sequencing was performed with immunoSEQ multiplex PCR; in TCRdb, only in-frame clones are kept and a portion is missing. The profile covers 80,000 or so clones, with 94% appearing a single time and about 6.2% taken by the ten largest. The source material was blood. All receptors derive from a woman aged 40-49 years in good health.

V gene TRBV27 combines with J gene TRBJ2-1; 12 nucleotides line up with TRBD1. The CDR3 length is 19 residues. Germline V CDR1 and CDR2: MNHEY, SMNVEV (reference sequence). V dropped 4 bases and J dropped 3; count of bases not matched to a gene: 13. The DNA for the CDR3 is TGTGCCAGCAGTTCGCTTGGGACAGGGGGCCCGGCAGGCTACAATGAGCAGTTCTTC. Residues: CASSSLGTGGPAGYNEQFF.

The chain uses TRBV28 and TRBJ2-7, with D possibly matching TRBD2 (6 bases). In germline, CDR1 is MDHEN, CDR2 SYDVKM. The V gene lost 2 bases and the J gene lost 1 base, with 12 bases spanning the gap. The CDR3 loop spans 15 amino acids. This CDR3 is CASSLDSGESYEQYF. DNA for the CDR3: TGTGCCAGCAGTTTAGATAGCGGTGAATCCTACGAGCAGTACTTC.

The chain couples TRBV19 to TRBJ2-5; maybe TRBD2 (6 bases). This CDR3 has 14 amino acids. Germline V gene lookup returns CDR1 LNHDA and CDR2 SQIVND (reference sequence). V gave up 4 bases and J gave up 4 bases, with 13 bases separating them. The CDR3 protein is CASSTRLESETQYF. Here the CDR3 DNA reads TGTGCCAGTAGTACCAGACTAGAATCAGAGACCCAGTACTTC.

The chain joins TRBV18 to TRBJ1-2; TRBD1 agrees at 7 bases. The CDR3 spans 13 residues. Germline V gene data show CDR1 as KGHSH and CDR2 as LQKENI. Trimming cost V 5 bases and J 7 bases; bases outside gene matches: 7. In DNA form, the CDR3 reads TGTGCCAGCTCAGAGACAGGGACGGGTGGCTACACCTTC. Amino acid sequence: CASSETGTGGYTF.

This sequence joins TRBV6-2 or TRBV6-3 and TRBJ1-1; 12 positions match TRBD1. The junction had 9 bases not matched to a gene; V was cut back by 4 bases and J by 0 bases. The CDR3 is 18 residues long. CDR1 MNHEY and CDR2 SVGEGT come from the germline V gene. In DNA, the CDR3 is TGTGCCAGCAGTTTTATTAGGGACAGGGGGCGGATGAACACTGAAGCTTTCTTT. Translating gives CASSFIRDRGRMNTEAFF.

CDR3 nucleotide sequence: TGTGCCAGCAGCCCGGCGGGCTCCTACGAGCAGTACTTC. It is translated as CASSPAGSYEQYF. V is TRBV7-9 and J is TRBJ2-7; TRBD2 is a possible D gene (5 bases). Germline CDR1 and CDR2: SEHNR and FQNEAQ (reference sequence). The CDR3 is made up of 13 amino acids. The ends were cut back, 5 bases at V and 0 bases at J, with 8 bases in the middle.

V and J are TRBV7-3 and TRBJ2-5; 7 bases fit TRBD1. The CDR3 runs to 14 residues. Germline CDR1 is SGHTA and CDR2 is FQGTGA. The V segment lost 5 bases and the J segment 2 bases; nucleotides outside the gene matches: 5. Here the CDR3 reads CASSPSGQQETQYF. Written as DNA, the CDR3 is TGTGCCAGCAGCCCCTCGGGACAGCAAGAGACCCAGTACTTC. The variable domain in full, completed from reference TRBV7-3 and TRBJ2-5, reads GAGVSQTPSNKVTEKGKYVELRCDPISGHTALYWYRQSLGQGPEFLIYFQGTGAADDSGLPNDRFFAVRPEGSVSTLKIQRTERGDSAVYLCASSPSGQQETQYFGPGTRLLVL.

Concerning this clone itself: Other DNA sequences in the same sample also yield this CDR3. The chain combines TRBV9 with TRBJ2-2, with D perhaps given as TRBD1 or TRBD2 (6 bases each). Germline-derived CDR1 and CDR2 are SGDLS and YYNGEE. This CDR3 has 14 residues. Trimming removed 2 bases from V and 4 bases from J, with 9 bases in between. CDR3 bases: TGTGCCAGCAGCGTTGGAGGGGGCACCGGGGAGCTGTTTTTT. Its protein product is CASSVGGGTGELFF.

The chain recombines TRBV27 with TRBJ1-6; 7 nucleotides agree with TRBD1. The CDR3 length is 13 residues. Germline V gives CDR1 MNHEY, CDR2 SMNVEV (reference sequence). V shed 4 bases and J 11 bases; nucleotides not matched to a gene: 5. CDR3 sequence reads: CASSSYTGAPLHF. CDR3 DNA: TGTGCCAGCAGTTCCTACACAGGGGCACCCCTCCACTTT.

The rearrangement uses TRBV6-1 and TRBJ1-2, with D unresolved. Germline CDR1 and CDR2: MNHNS and SASEGT. The CDR3 contains 11 residues. V lost 3 bases and J lost 4, with 3 bases in between. This CDR3 reads CASSEGYGYTF. The CDR3 DNA reads as TGTGCCAGCAGTGAGGGCTATGGCTACACCTTC.

The genes are TRBV7-6 and TRBJ1-1, with D possibly TRBD1 on 6 matching bases. Trimming stripped 5 bases from V and 3 bases from J, with 16 bases between. Germline CDR1 reads SGHVS; CDR2 reads FNYEAQ. The CDR3 covers 15 residues. The DNA of the CDR3 is TGTGCCAGCAGCCTCGTGGGGGGGCTCGACACTGAAGCTTTCTTT. As protein: CASSLVGGLDTEAFF. Full variable domain (outside the CDR3, taken from reference TRBV7-6 and TRBJ1-1): GAGVSQSPRYKVTKRGQDVALRCDPISGHVSLYWYRQALGQGPEFLTYFNYEAQQDKSGLPNDRFSAERPEGSISTLTIQRTEQRDSAMYRCASSLVGGLDTEAFFGQGTRLTVV.

CDR3 protein: CASSLLAGGDTDTQYF. The CDR3 DNA follows: TGCGCCAGCAGCTTACTAGCGGGGGGAGACACAGATACGCAGTATTTT. The chain combines TRBV5-1 with TRBJ2-3; 12 positions agree with TRBD2. Germline V gene sequence: CDR1 SGHRS, CDR2 YFSETQ. This CDR3 contains 16 residues. V dropped 2 bases and J dropped 2; count of bases not matched to a gene: 3.

This chain links TRBV6-2 or TRBV6-3 with TRBJ2-3; D is possibly TRBD1 or TRBD2 (6 bases each). The V gene's germline CDR1 is MNHEY and CDR2 SVGEGT. The CDR3 loop spans 15 amino acids. V was pared by 5 bases and J by 4 bases, with 16 bases between. CDR3 bases: TGTGCCAGCAGTCCGCCGGGGGCAGCGCCAGATACGCAGTATTTT. Translating gives CASSPPGAAPDTQYF.

This chain uses TRBV4-2 with TRBJ2-7, with D perhaps TRBD2 (5 bases). The CDR3 spans 16 residues. The germline V and J ends were trimmed by 0 bases and 7 bases, with 19 bases remaining between them. The germline V gene has CDR1 LGHNA and CDR2 YNFKEQ. CDR3 protein: CASSQDKREQSREQYF. CDR3 in DNA: TGTGCCAGCAGCCAAGATAAGAGGGAACAATCGAGGGAGCAGTACTTC.

This clone has a single count. The chain has TRBV19 and TRBJ2-2, with D maybe TRBD2 (7 bases). Germline CDR1 is LNHDA and CDR2 is SQIVND (reference sequence). The V end lost 6 bases, the J end lost 7 bases, and 18 bases lay between the germline ends. There are 15 residues in the CDR3. The CDR3 loop is CASSPLAGASGELFF. CDR3 nucleotide sequence: TGTGCCAGTAGCCCCCTCGCGGGGGCGAGCGGGGAGCTGTTTTTT.

This clone was seen only a few times. This rearrangement joins TRBV5-8 to TRBJ1-1, with D possibly being TRBD1 (6 bases). V was shortened by 3 bases and J by 6 bases, with 15 bases between the two germline ends. Germline V gives CDR1 SGHTS, CDR2 YDEGEE. This CDR3 is 14 amino acids long. CDR3 region: CASSSTTGRPEAFF. The DNA of the CDR3 is TGTGCCAGCAGCTCCACCACAGGGCGGCCTGAAGCTTTCTTT.

The rearrangement links TRBV29-1 to TRBJ1-2; 7 nucleotides align to TRBD1. Germline lookup yields CDR1 SQVTM and CDR2 ANQGSEA. Trimming cost V 4 bases and J 4 bases; bases outside gene matches: 6. The CDR3 spans 13 residues. This CDR3 is CSVAGTEGYGYTF. The CDR3 DNA reads as TGCAGCGTTGCCGGGACAGAAGGCTATGGCTACACCTTC.

This clone was observed a handful of times. V gene TRBV6-5 combines with J gene TRBJ2-7; TRBD1 aligns across 9 bases. The V and J ends lost 6 bases and 5 bases, in that order; junction bases with no gene match: 11. Germline CDR1 and CDR2: MNHEY and SVGAGI. The CDR3 extends over 15 amino acids. CDR3 nucleotides: TGTGCCAGCAGCTTTACCGGGACAGGGAGCAACGAGCAGTACTTC. It encodes CASSFTGTGSNEQYF.

The J gene is TRBJ2-7, the V gene TRBV7-8, with a tentative D call TRBD2 (6 bases). V was pared by 3 bases and J by 5 bases, with 17 bases between. Germline CDR1 is SGHVS and CDR2 is FQNEAQ. CDR3 length: 15 residues. CDR3 sequence reads: CASSFPGLAGHEQYF. CDR3 bases: TGTGCCAGCAGCTTCCCGGGACTCGCAGGGCACGAGCAGTACTTC.

This rearrangement joins TRBV24-1 to TRBJ1-4; D might be TRBD1 (5 bases). This CDR3 contains 14 residues. V gave up 4 bases and J gave up 8 bases, with 13 bases separating them. Looked up from germline, CDR1 is KGHDR and CDR2 is SFDVKD. CDR3 amino acids: CATSEAGTVEKLFF. In DNA form, the CDR3 reads TGTGCCACCAGTGAGGCCGGGACCGTAGAAAAACTGTTTTTT.

J is TRBJ1-1 and V is TRBV7-8; D unclear. The CDR3 is 15 amino acids. V was trimmed by 0 bases and J by 1 base, leaving 9 bases between them. Germline V gene sequence: CDR1 SGHVS, CDR2 FQNEAQ. The CDR3 region has the DNA TGTGCCAGCAGCTTAGCGCGCGTCAAGAACACTGAAGCTTTCTTT. The encoded protein is CASSLARVKNTEAFF.

This chain connects TRBV19 to TRBJ2-6; 7 nucleotides agree with TRBD1. There are 16 residues in the CDR3. J lost 0 bases, V lost 6 bases, and 5 bases had no gene match. Germline V lookup: CDR1 LNHDA, CDR2 SQIVND (reference sequence). The CDR3 sequence is CASRRTGASGANVLTF. CDR3 in DNA: TGTGCCAGTAGGAGGACAGGCGCCTCTGGGGCCAACGTCCTGACTTTC.

This chain uses TRBV25-1 with TRBJ2-1; 7 bases map to TRBD2. From germline, CDR1 is MGHDK and CDR2 SYGVNS. Trimming at V came to 6 bases and at J to 7 bases, leaving 9 bases not matched to a gene. The CDR3 runs 14 residues. The DNA of the CDR3 is TGTGCCAGCAGCGAGGGACGGGAGGTAAATGAGCAGTTCTTC. This sequence encodes CASSEGREVNEQFF.

The chain links TRBV27 to TRBJ1-2; 8 bases map to TRBD1. Germline CDR1 is MNHEY and CDR2 is SMNVEV (reference sequence). This CDR3 spans 14 amino acids. Trimming removed 6 bases from V and 3 bases from J; junction bases left unmatched: 6. CDR3 in amino acids: CASRRTGSYYGYTF. The CDR3 DNA reads TGTGCCAGCAGGCGGACAGGGTCCTACTATGGCTACACCTTC.